This T cell receptor (beta chain) was documented in a study of T cell repertoires in cytomegalovirus infection. Study overall: It can be stated that public TCR beta signatures indicated CMV infection as well as a matching HLA type.

Losses at the gene ends were 6 bases for V and 2 bases for J; bases not matched to a gene: 5. The germline gives CDR1 ENHRY, CDR2 SYGVKD. The CDR3 has 15 amino acids. A single record per CDR3 protein comes from TCRdb applying MiXCR to the reads. The sample consists of about 740,000 distinct CDR3 sequences, 35% to 45% of them appearing once. The sequencing input was PBMCs. The TCR sequence derives from a human donor in good health (CMV status not recorded). Some clones in this sample may be carry-over from other donors' samples. The rearrangement links TRBV10-3 to TRBJ2-3; TRBD2 matches at 10 bases. The CDR3 reads CAIRELAGSTDTQYF. CDR3 DNA: TGTGCCATCAGAGAACTAGCGGGATCCACAGATACGCAGTATTTT.